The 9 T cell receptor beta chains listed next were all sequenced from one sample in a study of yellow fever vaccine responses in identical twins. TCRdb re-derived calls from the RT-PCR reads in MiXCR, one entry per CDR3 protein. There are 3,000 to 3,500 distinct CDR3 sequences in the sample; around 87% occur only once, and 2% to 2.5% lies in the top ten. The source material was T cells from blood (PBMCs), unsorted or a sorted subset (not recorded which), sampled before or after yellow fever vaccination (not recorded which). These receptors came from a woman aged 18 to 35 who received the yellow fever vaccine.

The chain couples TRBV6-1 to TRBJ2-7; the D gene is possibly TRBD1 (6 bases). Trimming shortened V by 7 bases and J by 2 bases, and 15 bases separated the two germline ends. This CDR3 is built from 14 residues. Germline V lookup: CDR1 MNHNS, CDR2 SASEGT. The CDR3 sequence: CASTSDGGAYEQYF. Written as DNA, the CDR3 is TGTGCCAGCACCTCCGATGGGGGCGCCTACGAGCAGTACTTC.

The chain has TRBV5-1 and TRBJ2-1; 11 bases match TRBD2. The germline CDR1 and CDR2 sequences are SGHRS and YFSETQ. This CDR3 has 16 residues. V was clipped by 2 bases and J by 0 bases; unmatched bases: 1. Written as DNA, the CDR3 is TGCGCCAGCAGCTTTACTAGCGGGAGCTCCTACAATGAGCAGTTCTTC. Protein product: CASSFTSGSSYNEQFF.

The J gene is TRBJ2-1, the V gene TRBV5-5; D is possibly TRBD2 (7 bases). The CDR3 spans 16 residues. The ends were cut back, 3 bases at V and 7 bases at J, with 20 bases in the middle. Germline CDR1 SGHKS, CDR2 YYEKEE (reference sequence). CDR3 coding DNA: TGTGCCAGCAGCTCGACCACCGGGGGGCCCACAAATGAGCAGTTCTTC. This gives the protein CASSSTTGGPTNEQFF. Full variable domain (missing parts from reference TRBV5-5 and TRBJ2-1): DAGVTQSPTHLIKTRGQQVTLRCSPISGHKSVSWYQQVLGQGPQFIFQYYEKEERGRGNFPDRFSARQFPNYSSELNVNALLLGDSALYLCASSSTTGGPTNEQFFGPGTRLTVL.

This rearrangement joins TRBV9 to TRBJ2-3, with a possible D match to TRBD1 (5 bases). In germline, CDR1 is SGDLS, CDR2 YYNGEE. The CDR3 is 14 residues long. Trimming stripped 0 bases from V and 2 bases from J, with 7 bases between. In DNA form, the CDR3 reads TGTGCCAGCAGCGTAGGTGGACACACAGATACGCAGTATTTT. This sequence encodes CASSVGGHTDTQYF. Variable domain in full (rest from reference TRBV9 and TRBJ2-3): DSGVTQTPKHLITATGQRVTLRCSPRSGDLSVYWYQQSLDQGLQFLIQYYNGEERAKGNILERFSAQQFPDLHSELNLSSLELGDSALYFCASSVGGHTDTQYFGPGTRLTVL.

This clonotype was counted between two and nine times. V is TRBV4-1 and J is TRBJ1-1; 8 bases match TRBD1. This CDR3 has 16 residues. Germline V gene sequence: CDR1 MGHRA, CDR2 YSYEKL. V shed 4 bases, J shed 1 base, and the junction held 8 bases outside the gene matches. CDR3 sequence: CASSPGGQAKNTEAFF. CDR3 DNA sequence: TGCGCCAGCAGCCCGGGGGGACAGGCAAAGAACACTGAAGCTTTCTTT.

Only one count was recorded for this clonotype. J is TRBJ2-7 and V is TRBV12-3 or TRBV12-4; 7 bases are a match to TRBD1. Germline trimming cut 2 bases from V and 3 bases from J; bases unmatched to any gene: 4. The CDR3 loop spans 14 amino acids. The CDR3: CASSLRQGHYEQYF. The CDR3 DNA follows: TGTGCCAGCAGTTTAAGACAGGGACACTACGAGCAGTACTTC.

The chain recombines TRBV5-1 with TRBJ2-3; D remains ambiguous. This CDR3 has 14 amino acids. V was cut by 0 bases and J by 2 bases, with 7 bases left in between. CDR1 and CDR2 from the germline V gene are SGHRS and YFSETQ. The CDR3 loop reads CASSLDQNTDTQYF. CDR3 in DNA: TGCGCCAGCAGCTTGGACCAGAACACAGATACGCAGTATTTT.

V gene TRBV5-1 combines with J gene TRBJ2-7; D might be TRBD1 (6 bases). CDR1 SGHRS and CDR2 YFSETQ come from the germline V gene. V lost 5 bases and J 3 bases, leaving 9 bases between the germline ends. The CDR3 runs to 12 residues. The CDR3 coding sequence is TGCGCCAGCAGTGAACAGGGCTACGAGCAGTACTTC. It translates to CASSEQGYEQYF.

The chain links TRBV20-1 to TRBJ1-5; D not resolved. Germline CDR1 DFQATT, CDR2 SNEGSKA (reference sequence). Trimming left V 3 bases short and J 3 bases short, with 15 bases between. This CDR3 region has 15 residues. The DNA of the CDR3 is TGCAGTGCTAGGGCTAGAGGACGGACCAATCAGCCCCAGCATTTT. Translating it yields CSARARGRTNQPQHF.